This TCR beta chain derives from a study of blood T cell repertoires in COVID-19. Grouping used clinical history reported by participants in a survey and questionnaire. Recovered status in Cohort 3 required two negative PCRs, clearance, or symptom resolution. Germline values: CDR1 SNHLY, CDR2 FYNNEI. V shed 6 bases, J shed 9 bases, and the junction held 16 bases outside the gene matches. This CDR3 is built from 15 residues. Method: immunoSEQ multiplex PCR; TCRdb's copy keeps in-frame clones and lacks some. The profile shows fewer than 350,000 clones, roughly 90% of them singletons. V gene TRBV2 combines with J gene TRBJ2-7; 8 nucleotides agree with TRBD1. The material sequenced was PBMCs or T cells enriched from blood (not recorded which). This TCR was sampled from a woman in her forties who had recovered from COVID-19. CDR3 in DNA: TGTGCCAGCAGGGAGACAGGGGTATCAGGGTCGGGGCAGTACTTC. Protein: CASRETGVSGSGQYF.